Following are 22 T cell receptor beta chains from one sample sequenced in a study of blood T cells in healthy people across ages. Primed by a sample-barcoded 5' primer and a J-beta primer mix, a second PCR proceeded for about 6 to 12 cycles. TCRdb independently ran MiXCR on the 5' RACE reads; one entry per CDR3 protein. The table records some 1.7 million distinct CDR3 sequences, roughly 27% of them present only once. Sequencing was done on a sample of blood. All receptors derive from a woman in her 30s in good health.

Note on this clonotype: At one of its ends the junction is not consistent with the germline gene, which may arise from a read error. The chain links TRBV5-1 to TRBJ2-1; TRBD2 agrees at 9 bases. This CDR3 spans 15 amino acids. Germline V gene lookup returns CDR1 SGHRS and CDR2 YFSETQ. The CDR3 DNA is TGCGCCAACAGAGGTAGCGGGAGCCCCTACAATGAGCAGGTCTTC. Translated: CANRGSGSPYNEQVF.

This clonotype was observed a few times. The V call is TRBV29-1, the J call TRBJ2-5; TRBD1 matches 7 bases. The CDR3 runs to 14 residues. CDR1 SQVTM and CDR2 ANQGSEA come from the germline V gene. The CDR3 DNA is TGCAGTGTGTACGGGGTCAGGGGGCAAGAGACCCAGTACTTC. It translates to CSVYGVRGQETQYF.

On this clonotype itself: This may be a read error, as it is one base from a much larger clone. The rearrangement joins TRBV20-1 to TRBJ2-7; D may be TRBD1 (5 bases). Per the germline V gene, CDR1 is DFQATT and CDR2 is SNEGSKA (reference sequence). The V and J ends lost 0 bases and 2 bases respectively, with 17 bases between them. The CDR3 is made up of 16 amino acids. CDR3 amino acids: CSARDYQAGKTYEQYF. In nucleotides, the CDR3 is TGCAGTGCTAGAGATTATCAGGCAGGGAAGACCTACGAGCAGTACTTC.

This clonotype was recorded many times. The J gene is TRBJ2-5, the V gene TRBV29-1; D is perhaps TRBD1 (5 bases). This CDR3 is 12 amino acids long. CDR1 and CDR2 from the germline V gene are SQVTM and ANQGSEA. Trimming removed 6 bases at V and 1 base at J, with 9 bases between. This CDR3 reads CSVLTAQETQYF. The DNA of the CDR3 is TGCAGCGTCCTGACAGCCCAAGAGACCCAGTACTTC.

CDR3 sequence reads: CASSGPGLANNEQFF. DNA of the CDR3: TGCGCCAGCAGCGGACCGGGACTAGCAAACAATGAGCAGTTCTTC. V gene TRBV10-1 combines with J gene TRBJ2-1; 9 bases align to TRBD2. Germline CDR1 and CDR2: WNHNN and SYGVQD (reference sequence). This CDR3 spans 15 amino acids. Trimming at V came to 6 bases and at J to 5 bases, leaving 8 bases not matched to a gene.

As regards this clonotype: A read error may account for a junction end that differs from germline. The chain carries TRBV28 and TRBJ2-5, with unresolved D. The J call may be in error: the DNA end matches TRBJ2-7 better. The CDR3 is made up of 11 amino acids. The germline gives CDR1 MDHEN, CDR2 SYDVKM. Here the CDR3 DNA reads TGTGTCAGCAGGCAGAGATACGAGCAGTACTTC. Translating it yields CVSRQRYEQYF.

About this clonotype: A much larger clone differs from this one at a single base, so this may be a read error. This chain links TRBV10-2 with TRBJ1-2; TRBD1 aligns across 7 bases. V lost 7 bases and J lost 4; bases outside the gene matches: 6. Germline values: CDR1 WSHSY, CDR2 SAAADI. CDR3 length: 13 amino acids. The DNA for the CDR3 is TGCGCCAGCAAGGCGGGACAGAGCTATGGCTACACCTTC. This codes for CASKAGQSYGYTF.

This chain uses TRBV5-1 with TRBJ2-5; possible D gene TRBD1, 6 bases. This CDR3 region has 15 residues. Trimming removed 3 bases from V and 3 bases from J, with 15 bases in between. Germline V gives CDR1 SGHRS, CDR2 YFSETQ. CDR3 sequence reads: CASSWGTSSKETQYF. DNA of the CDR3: TGCGCCAGCAGCTGGGGGACATCAAGCAAAGAGACCCAGTACTTC.

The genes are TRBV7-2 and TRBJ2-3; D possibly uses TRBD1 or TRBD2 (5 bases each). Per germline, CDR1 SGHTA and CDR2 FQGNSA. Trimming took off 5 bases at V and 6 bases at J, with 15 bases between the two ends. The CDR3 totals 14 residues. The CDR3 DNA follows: TGTGCCAGCAGCGTGGGACCTGGGAGCGATACGCAGTATTTT. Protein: CASSVGPGSDTQYF.

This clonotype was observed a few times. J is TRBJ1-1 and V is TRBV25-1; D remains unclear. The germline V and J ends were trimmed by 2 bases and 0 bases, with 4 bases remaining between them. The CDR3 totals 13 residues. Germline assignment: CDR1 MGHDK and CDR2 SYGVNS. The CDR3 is CASSERLNTEAFF. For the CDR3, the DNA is TGTGCCAGCAGTGAACGGCTGAACACTGAAGCTTTCTTT.

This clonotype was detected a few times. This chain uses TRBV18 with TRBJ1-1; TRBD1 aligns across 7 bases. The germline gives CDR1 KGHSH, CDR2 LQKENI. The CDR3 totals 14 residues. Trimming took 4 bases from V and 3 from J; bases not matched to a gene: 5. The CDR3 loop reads CASSLTGRDTEAFF. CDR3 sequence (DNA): TGTGCCAGCTCACTGACAGGGAGGGACACTGAAGCTTTCTTT.

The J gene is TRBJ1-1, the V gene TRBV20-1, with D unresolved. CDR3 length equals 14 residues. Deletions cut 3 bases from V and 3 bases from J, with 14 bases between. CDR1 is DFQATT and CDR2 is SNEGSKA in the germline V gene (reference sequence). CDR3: CSARAFRAHTEAFF. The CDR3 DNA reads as TGCAGTGCTAGGGCTTTTCGGGCCCACACTGAAGCTTTCTTT.

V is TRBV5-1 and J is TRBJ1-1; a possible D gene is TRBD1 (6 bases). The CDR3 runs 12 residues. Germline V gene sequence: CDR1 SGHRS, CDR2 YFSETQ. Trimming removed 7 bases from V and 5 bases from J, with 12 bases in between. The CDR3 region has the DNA TGCGCCAGCGGCCACGACAGGACTGAAGCTTTCTTT. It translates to CASGHDRTEAFF.

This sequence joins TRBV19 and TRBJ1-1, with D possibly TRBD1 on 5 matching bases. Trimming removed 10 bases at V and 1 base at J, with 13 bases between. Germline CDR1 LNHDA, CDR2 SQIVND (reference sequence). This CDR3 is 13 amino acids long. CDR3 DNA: TGTGCCACCTCGACAGTTCGGAACACTGAAGCTTTCTTT. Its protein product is CATSTVRNTEAFF.

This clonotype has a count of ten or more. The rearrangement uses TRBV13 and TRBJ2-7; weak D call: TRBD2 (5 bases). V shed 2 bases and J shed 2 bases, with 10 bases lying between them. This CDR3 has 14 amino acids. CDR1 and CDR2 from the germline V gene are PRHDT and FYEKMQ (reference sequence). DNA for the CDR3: TGTGCCAGCAGCTTATCCGAGGGAGCCTACGAGCAGTACTTC. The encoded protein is CASSLSEGAYEQYF. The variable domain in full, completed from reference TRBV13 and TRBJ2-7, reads AAGVIQSPRHLIKEKRETATLKCYPIPRHDTVYWYQQGPGQDPQFLISFYEKMQSDKGSIPDRFSAQQFSDYHSELNMSSLELGDSALYFCASSLSEGAYEQYFGPGTRLTVT.

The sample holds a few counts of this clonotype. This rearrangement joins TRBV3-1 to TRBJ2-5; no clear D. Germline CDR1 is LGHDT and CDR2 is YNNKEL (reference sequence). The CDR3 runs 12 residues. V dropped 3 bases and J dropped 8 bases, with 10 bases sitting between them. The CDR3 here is CASSQEMSTQYF. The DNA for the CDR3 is TGTGCCAGCAGCCAGGAGATGTCAACCCAGTACTTC.

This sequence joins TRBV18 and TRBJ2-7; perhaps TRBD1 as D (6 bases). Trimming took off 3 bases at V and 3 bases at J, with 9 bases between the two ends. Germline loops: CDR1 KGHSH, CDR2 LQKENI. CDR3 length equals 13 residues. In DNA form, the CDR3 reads TGTGCCAGCTCACCTAAACAGGGCTACGAGCAGTACTTC. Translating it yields CASSPKQGYEQYF.

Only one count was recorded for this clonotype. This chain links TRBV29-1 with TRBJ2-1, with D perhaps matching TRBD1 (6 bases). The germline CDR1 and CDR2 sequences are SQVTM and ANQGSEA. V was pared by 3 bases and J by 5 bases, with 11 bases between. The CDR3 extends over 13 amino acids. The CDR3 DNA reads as TGCAGCGTTGACCGGACAGCTAACAATGAGCAGTTCTTC. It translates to CSVDRTANNEQFF.

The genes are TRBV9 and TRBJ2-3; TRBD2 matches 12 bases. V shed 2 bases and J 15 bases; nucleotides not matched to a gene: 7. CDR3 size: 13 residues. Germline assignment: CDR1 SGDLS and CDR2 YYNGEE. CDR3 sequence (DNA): TGTGCCAGCAGCGTCGCAACTAGCGGGGGGCTTTATTTT. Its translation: CASSVATSGGLYF.

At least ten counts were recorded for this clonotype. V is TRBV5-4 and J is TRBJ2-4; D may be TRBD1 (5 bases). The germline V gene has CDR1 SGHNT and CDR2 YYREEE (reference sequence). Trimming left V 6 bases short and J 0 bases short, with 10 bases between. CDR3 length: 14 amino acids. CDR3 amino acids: CASNADRAKNIQYF. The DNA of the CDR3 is TGTGCCAGCAACGCAGACAGAGCCAAAAACATTCAGTACTTC.

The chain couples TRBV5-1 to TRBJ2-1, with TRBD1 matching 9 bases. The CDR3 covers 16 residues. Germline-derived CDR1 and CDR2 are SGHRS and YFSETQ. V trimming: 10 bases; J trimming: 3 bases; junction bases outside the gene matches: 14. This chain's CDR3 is CADSLFGTGNYNEQFF. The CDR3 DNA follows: TGCGCCGACAGCTTGTTTGGGACAGGGAACTACAATGAGCAGTTCTTC. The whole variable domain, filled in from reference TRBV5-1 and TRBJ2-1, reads KAGVTQTPRYLIKTRGQQVTLSCSPISGHRSVSWYQQTPGQGLQFLFEYFSETQRNKGNFPGRFSGRQFSNSRSEMNVSTLELGDSALYLCADSLFGTGNYNEQFFGPGTRLTVL.

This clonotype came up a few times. The CDR3 region has the DNA TGTGCCAGCAATCCCAGGGGAGGACGTACCGGGGAGCTGTTTTTT. Translated: CASNPRGGRTGELFF. This sequence joins TRBV27 and TRBJ2-2; D is tentatively TRBD1 or TRBD2 (6 bases each). The germline V gene has CDR1 MNHEY and CDR2 SMNVEV (reference sequence). This CDR3 spans 15 amino acids. V was clipped by 7 bases and J by 5 bases, with 17 bases between them.